Below are 29 T cell receptor beta chains sequenced from a single sample in a study of T cell responses to AZD1222 COVID-19 vaccine (dated by TCRdb to about 2021). Reading the label with the study, this specimen's time point is: about 28 days (+/-7) after the second vaccine dose. The library was generated by the immunoSEQ multiplex PCR assay. TCRdb took this table from immuneACCESS and kept in-frame rearrangements with V and J called. Such tables lack part of the clones; where checked against another copy, unresolved V genes explain under half of the gap, and the rest is unexplained. The sample data list about 130,000 clones, and roughly 88% of these were observed just once. The ten largest clones represent around 0.98% of the sample. The sample here was peripheral blood, taken 28 days after the second AZD1222 dose. The receptor source for this set is an adult who received the AZD1222 COVID-19 vaccine.

V is TRBV27 and J is TRBJ1-6; the D gene is possibly TRBD1 (6 bases). CDR3 length: 14 residues. The V end was cut by 3 bases, the J end by 16 bases, with 19 bases between. Germline CDR1 reads MNHEY; CDR2 reads SMNVEV (reference sequence). DNA of the CDR3: TGTGCCAGCAGTTTTTATCCCGGGACACTCTTTCTCCACTTT. Its translation: CASSFYPGTLFLHF.

In this sample, this clone turned up a few times. The chain joins TRBV29-1 to TRBJ1-2; D perhaps matches TRBD1 (5 bases). CDR1 SQVTM and CDR2 ANQGSEA come from the germline V gene. The V gene lost 6 bases and the J gene lost 4 bases, with 18 bases spanning the gap. The CDR3 is made up of 14 amino acids. DNA of the CDR3: TGCAGCGTCGTAACGAAGCAGGGAGGCTATGGCTACACCTTC. It is translated as CSVVTKQGGYGYTF.

This sequence joins TRBV6-2 or TRBV6-3 and TRBJ2-3; no clear D gene. Germline V CDR1 and CDR2: MNHEY, SVGEGT. Trimming shortened V by 2 bases and J by 2 bases, and 8 bases separated the two germline ends. This CDR3 has 14 amino acids. CDR3 in DNA: TGTGCCAGCAGTTACCTTGACGACACAGATACGCAGTATTTT. This encodes CASSYLDDTDTQYF.

This chain connects TRBV2 to TRBJ2-7; TRBD2 agrees at 7 bases. In germline, CDR1 is SNHLY, CDR2 FYNNEI. Trimming cost V 3 bases and J 3 bases; bases outside gene matches: 2. The CDR3 is 13 amino acids. The CDR3 protein is CASSDKRDYEQYF. In DNA form, the CDR3 reads TGTGCCAGCAGTGACAAGCGGGACTACGAGCAGTACTTC.

The chain combines TRBV15 with TRBJ2-5; D unclear. The germline V and J ends were trimmed by 5 bases and 6 bases, with 16 bases remaining between them. The CDR3 is 14 residues long. In germline, CDR1 is LNHNV, CDR2 YYDKDF (reference sequence). This chain's CDR3 is CATSPPTLMKTQYF. The CDR3 region has the DNA TGTGCCACCAGCCCCCCAACCCTAATGAAGACCCAGTACTTC.

This sequence joins TRBV4-2 and TRBJ1-1; D gene uncertain. V lost 0 bases and J 7 bases, leaving 9 bases between the germline ends. This CDR3 is built from 13 residues. Germline CDR1 and CDR2: LGHNA and YNFKEQ. CDR3: CASSQDVRDEAFF. The DNA of the CDR3 is TGTGCCAGCAGCCAAGATGTTCGGGATGAAGCTTTCTTT.

This clone was found once. The rearrangement links TRBV27 to TRBJ1-5; D uncertain. In germline, CDR1 is MNHEY, CDR2 SMNVEV (reference sequence). The V end was cut by 8 bases, the J end by 2 bases, with 13 bases between. CDR3 length: 14 amino acids. As DNA, the CDR3 is TGTGCCAGCCGGGGATTGGAACGCAATCAGCCCCAGCATTTT. Encoded protein: CASRGLERNQPQHF.

V gene TRBV5-4 combines with J gene TRBJ1-1, with 7 bases identical to TRBD1. J lost 0 bases, V lost 7 bases, and 15 bases had no gene match. CDR1 is SGHNT and CDR2 is YYREEE in the germline V gene (reference sequence). The CDR3 is 17 residues long. The CDR3 loop is CASARLGQIRMNTEAFF. The CDR3 bases are TGTGCCAGCGCCCGCTTGGGACAGATTCGAATGAACACTGAAGCTTTCTTT.

CDR3 nucleotide sequence: TGCGCCAGCAGCTTCAGACACGACATGAACACTGAAGCTTTCTTT. This gives the protein CASSFRHDMNTEAFF. J is TRBJ1-1 and V is TRBV5-1; D unclear. Germline lookup yields CDR1 SGHRS and CDR2 YFSETQ. CDR3 size: 15 residues. Trimming removed 2 bases from V and 0 bases from J, with 11 bases in between.

V is TRBV3-1 (or the pseudogene TRBV3-2) and J is TRBJ2-7; D may be TRBD1 (6 bases). Per the germline V gene, CDR1 is LGHDT and CDR2 is YNNKEL (reference sequence). This CDR3 region has 13 residues. Deletions cut 3 bases from V and 3 bases from J, with 9 bases between. As DNA, the CDR3 is TGTGCCAGCAGCCACCTACAGGGCTACGAGCAGTACTTC. It encodes CASSHLQGYEQYF.

J is TRBJ1-5 and V is TRBV9; no clear D gene. Germline V gene lookup returns CDR1 SGDLS and CDR2 YYNGEE. The CDR3 spans 13 residues. V lost 0 bases and J 4 bases, leaving 5 bases between the germline ends. DNA of the CDR3: TGTGCCAGCAGCGTAGCAGTGAATCAGCCCCAGCATTTT. It codes for CASSVAVNQPQHF.

V is TRBV13 and J is TRBJ2-7, with TRBD1 matching 10 bases. V shed 4 bases, J shed 4 bases, and the junction held 7 bases outside the gene matches. There are 15 residues in the CDR3. Germline V gene sequence: CDR1 PRHDT, CDR2 FYEKMQ (reference sequence). Here the CDR3 reads CASSSPDRGFYEQYF. The CDR3 DNA is TGTGCCAGCAGCTCCCCGGACAGGGGGTTTTACGAGCAGTACTTC.

This chain connects TRBV3-1 (or the pseudogene TRBV3-2) to TRBJ2-7; D unresolved. CDR1 is LGHDT and CDR2 is YNNKEL in the germline V gene (reference sequence). The CDR3 is made up of 12 amino acids. Trimming took off 2 bases at V and 7 bases at J, with 9 bases between the two ends. CDR3 nucleotides: TGTGCCAGCAGCCAAACGGCATCGGAGCAGTACTTC. Its translation: CASSQTASEQYF.

V is TRBV19 and J is TRBJ2-1; the match to TRBD1 covers 10 bases. The CDR3 is 16 amino acids. The ends lost 7 bases at V and 6 bases at J; junction bases unmatched: 12. Germline CDR1 reads LNHDA; CDR2 reads SQIVND (reference sequence). The CDR3 DNA is TGTGCCAGTAATTCTAACCGGGACAGGGGATTCAATGAGCAGTTCTTC. Translation gives CASNSNRDRGFNEQFF.

This clone was found once. This chain connects TRBV23-1 to TRBJ1-1; D not certain. TRBV23-1 is an ORF, and what it does is uncertain. The CDR3 sequence is 15 residues long. V was clipped by 0 bases and J by 5 bases, with 13 bases between them. The CDR3 nucleotides read TGCGCCAGCAGTCAATCAGGTCCGGGGAGGACTGAAGCTTTCTTT. It is translated as CASSQSGPGRTEAFF.

The chain carries TRBV18 and TRBJ2-6; D might be TRBD1 or TRBD2, each matching 5 bases. Germline-derived CDR1 and CDR2 are KGHSH and LQKENI. Trimming shortened V by 0 bases and J by 1 base, and 7 bases separated the two germline ends. The CDR3 runs to 16 residues. The CDR3 DNA sequence: TGTGCCAGCTCACCACCGTGGGGGTCTGGGGCCAACGTCCTGACTTTC. Translating gives CASSPPWGSGANVLTF.

The rearrangement uses TRBV5-1 and TRBJ2-7; no firm D call. Germline lookup yields CDR1 SGHRS and CDR2 YFSETQ. Between the trimmed V and J ends, which lost 3 bases and 3 bases, there was a span of 10 bases. The CDR3 totals 13 residues. DNA of the CDR3: TGCGCCAGCAGCTCTTCACCCCACTACGAGCAGTACTTC. Protein product: CASSSSPHYEQYF.

The rearrangement links TRBV21-1 to TRBJ2-7; the table's D call, TRBD2, was not checked against the DNA. TRBV21-1 is a documented pseudogene. This CDR3 spans 14 amino acids. Here the CDR3 DNA reads TGTGCCAGCAGCGGGGAAGCGGTCTCCTACGAGCAGTACTTC. Translation gives CASSGEAVSYEQYF.

The rearrangement links TRBV7-9 to TRBJ1-6; TRBD1 matches 8 bases. CDR1 is SEHNR, CDR2 FQNEAQ, per germline (reference sequence). J gave up 7 bases and V 5 bases, and 10 bases lay outside the gene matches. The CDR3 totals 16 residues. The CDR3 protein is CASSRTGQSRNSPLHF. The CDR3 DNA reads TGTGCCAGCAGCCGGACAGGGCAAAGCAGGAATTCACCCCTCCACTTT.

The V call is TRBV16, the J call TRBJ1-2; D is unresolved. The V end lost 3 bases, the J end lost 1 base, and 12 bases lay between the germline ends. This CDR3 has 15 residues. Germline-derived CDR1 and CDR2 are KGHSY and FQNENV. The CDR3 bases are TGTGCCAGCAGCCAGTTCGTTAACGATAACTATGGCTACACCTTC. Translating gives CASSQFVNDNYGYTF.

The V and J genes are TRBV5-1 and TRBJ2-2, with D possibly being TRBD1 (6 bases). The V end was cut by 4 bases, the J end by 5 bases, with 9 bases between. The CDR3 spans 13 residues. From germline, CDR1 is SGHRS and CDR2 YFSETQ. The CDR3: CASSIQGTGELFF. The CDR3 DNA reads as TGCGCCAGCAGCATACAGGGTACCGGGGAGCTGTTTTTT.

This sequence joins TRBV7-2 and TRBJ2-3; D not certain. Trimming removed 1 base at V and 1 base at J, with 3 bases between. Germline CDR1 SGHTA, CDR2 FQGNSA. The CDR3 loop spans 13 amino acids. Here the CDR3 reads CASSLGRTDTQYF. Written as DNA, the CDR3 is TGTGCCAGCAGCTTAGGGCGCACAGATACGCAGTATTTT. Supplemented by reference TRBV7-2 and TRBJ2-3, the full variable domain reads GAGVSQSPSNKVTEKGKDVELRCDPISGHTALYWYRQSLGQGLEFLIYFQGNSAPDKSGLPSDRFSAERTGGSVSTLTIQRTQQEDSAVYLCASSLGRTDTQYFGPGTRLTVL.

The chain employs TRBV11-2 and TRBJ2-3; D call uncertain. The V gene's germline CDR1 is SGHAT and CDR2 FQNNGV. This CDR3 has 12 amino acids. Trimming stripped 4 bases from V and 6 bases from J, with 8 bases between. DNA of the CDR3: TGTGCCAGCAGCTATTGGGCTGATACGCAGTATTTT. This codes for CASSYWADTQYF.

This chain joins TRBV6-1 and TRBJ1-5, with D possibly being TRBD1 (5 bases). V was trimmed by 1 base and J by 11 bases, leaving 12 bases between them. There are 13 residues in the CDR3. Germline assignment: CDR1 MNHNS and CDR2 SASEGT. The CDR3 protein is CASSEVGGWSQHF. The DNA for the CDR3 is TGTGCCAGCAGTGAAGTTGGGGGGTGGTCCCAGCATTTT.

The chain uses TRBV2 and TRBJ1-2; a possible D gene is TRBD1 (6 bases). There are 15 residues in the CDR3. From germline, CDR1 is SNHLY and CDR2 FYNNEI. V gave up 7 bases and J gave up 5 bases, with 20 bases separating them. CDR3 coding DNA: TGTGCCAGCACTGTTTGGGACACCTCGGGGTATGGCTACACCTTC. It specifies CASTVWDTSGYGYTF.

In its sample, this clone was seen once. The chain carries TRBV27 and TRBJ1-2, with a possible D match to TRBD1 (5 bases). The V gene's germline CDR1 is MNHEY and CDR2 SMNVEV (reference sequence). The CDR3 covers 14 residues. The V end lost 3 bases, the J end lost 7 bases, and 15 bases lay between the germline ends. This chain's CDR3 is CASSFSAPGFGYTF. CDR3 DNA sequence: TGTGCCAGCAGTTTCTCGGCACCAGGGTTTGGCTACACCTTC.

The V call is TRBV19, the J call TRBJ2-7; 9 bases are shared with TRBD1. The ends lost 5 bases at V and 8 bases at J; junction bases unmatched: 7. The CDR3 loop spans 13 amino acids. The V gene's germline CDR1 is LNHDA and CDR2 SQIVND (reference sequence). This chain's CDR3 is CASSLDRGGKQYF. CDR3 DNA sequence: TGTGCCAGTAGTCTGGACAGGGGAGGTAAGCAGTACTTC.

J is TRBJ2-3 and V is TRBV3-1 (or the pseudogene TRBV3-2); 7 nucleotides line up with TRBD2. After removal of 5 bases from V and 6 bases from J, the junction contained 17 bases not matched to a gene. CDR3 length equals 17 residues. Looked up from germline, CDR1 is LGHDT and CDR2 is YNNKEL (reference sequence). The CDR3 sequence is CASSGKRDGTVGDTQYF. CDR3 nucleotide sequence: TGTGCCAGCAGCGGGAAGCGGGACGGGACTGTTGGGGATACGCAGTATTTT.

This rearrangement joins TRBV5-6 to TRBJ1-4; no definite D call. Germline-derived CDR1 and CDR2 are SGHDT and YYEEEE. Trimming cost V 2 bases and J 8 bases, with 10 bases left between them. This CDR3 is 13 amino acids long. The CDR3 reads CASSLPSREKLFF. CDR3 DNA sequence: TGTGCCAGCAGCTTACCTTCGCGAGAAAAACTGTTTTTT. Full variable domain (missing parts from reference TRBV5-6 and TRBJ1-4): DAGVTQSPTHLIKTRGQQVTLRCSPKSGHDTVSWYQQALGQGPQFIFQYYEEEERQRGNFPDRFSGHQFPNYSSELNVNALLLGDSALYLCASSLPSREKLFFGSGTQLSVL.